This entry describes one T cell receptor beta chain. These data are taken from a study of cytomegalovirus exposure and HLA in healthy donors. These donors, healthy bone marrow donors, were studied. Trimming shortened V by 7 bases and J by 2 bases, and 10 bases separated the two germline ends. Germline CDR1 and CDR2: SEHNR and FQNEAQ (reference sequence). This CDR3 comprises 13 residues. With 60 Vbeta and 13 Jbeta primers, the PCR was carried out. Profiling relied on immunoSEQ multiplex PCR, and the TCRdb table lists in-frame clones only, not all of them. The clone table shows approximately 190,000 clones, with the ten largest holding 6.5%.

The source material was PBMCs. This sequence joins TRBV7-9 and TRBJ2-3, with D unclear. This sequence was found in a man aged 30-40 years in good health and CMV-seronegative. CDR3 amino acids: CASTRISTDTQYF. The CDR3 bases are TGTGCCAGCACCCGTATCTCCACAGATACGCAGTATTTT.